The 23 T cell receptor beta chains given below trace back to one sample, sequenced in a study of T cell changes during pregnancy in multiple sclerosis. Only in-frame clones appear in the TCRdb table, and some are missing; sequencing was by immunoSEQ multiplex PCR. Altogether around 130,000 clones are present, roughly 95% being singletons, with the ten largest covering less than 0.55%. The material sequenced was peripheral blood, taken after pregnancy. The receptors were gathered from a female donor with multiple sclerosis, enrolled in a pregnancy study.

The chain joins TRBV5-1 to TRBJ2-3, with a possible D match to TRBD2 (5 bases). The CDR3 sequence is 14 residues long. Trimming left V 1 base short and J 1 base short, with 7 bases between. Per the germline V gene, CDR1 is SGHRS and CDR2 is YFSETQ. CDR3 nucleotides: TGCGCCAGCAGCTTGAAGAGGGGCACAGATACGCAGTATTTT. It is translated as CASSLKRGTDTQYF.

This rearrangement joins TRBV7-8 to TRBJ1-3, with D perhaps matching TRBD1 (6 bases). V was pared by 1 base and J by 3 bases, with 13 bases between. CDR1 and CDR2 from the germline V gene are SGHVS and FQNEAQ. CDR3 length equals 16 residues. The DNA of the CDR3 is TGTGCCAGCAGCTTAGAACAGGGAGTTGATGGAAACACCATATATTTT. Amino acid sequence: CASSLEQGVDGNTIYF.

The chain recombines TRBV14 with TRBJ2-2, with TRBD2 matching over 10 bases. After removal of 2 bases from V and 3 bases from J, the junction contained 9 bases not matched to a gene. The germline CDR1 and CDR2 sequences are SGHDN and FVKESK. The CDR3 spans 18 residues. CDR3 residues: CASSQIPMTSGHTGELFF. CDR3 DNA: TGTGCCAGCAGCCAAATTCCCATGACTAGCGGGCACACCGGGGAGCTGTTTTTT.

The rearrangement uses TRBV2 and TRBJ2-1; 9 bases are a match to TRBD2. V was clipped by 5 bases and J by 6 bases; unmatched bases: 8. Germline-derived CDR1 and CDR2 are SNHLY and FYNNEI. The CDR3 totals 15 residues. The CDR3 nucleotides read TGTGCCAGCAGTCCATTAGCGGGAGTGGTCAATGAGCAGTTCTTC. Amino acid sequence: CASSPLAGVVNEQFF. The complete variable domain, with remaining parts taken from reference TRBV2 and TRBJ2-1, reads EPEVTQTPSHQVTQMGQEVILRCVPISNHLYFYWYRQILGQKVEFLVSFYNNEISEKSEIFDDQFSVERPDGSNFTLKIRSTKLEDSAMYFCASSPLAGVVNEQFFGPGTRLTVL.

This clone came up once. The chain carries TRBV5-1 and TRBJ1-2; D is ambiguous. CDR3 length equals 17 residues. Trimming removed 1 base from V and 0 bases from J, with 16 bases in between. Looked up from germline, CDR1 is SGHRS and CDR2 is YFSETQ. The CDR3 nucleotides read TGCGCCAGCAGCTTGCGAACAGCTTCATTTTCTAACTATGGCTACACCTTC. It translates to CASSLRTASFSNYGYTF.

V is TRBV2 and J is TRBJ2-7, with 12 bases identical to TRBD2. This CDR3 is built from 15 residues. Per the germline V gene, CDR1 is SNHLY and CDR2 is FYNNEI. Trimming took 6 bases from V and 3 from J; bases not matched to a gene: 6. CDR3 residues: CASRRTSGKGYEQYF. As DNA, the CDR3 is TGTGCCAGCAGGCGGACTAGCGGGAAGGGCTACGAGCAGTACTTC. Combining the CDR3 with reference TRBV2 and TRBJ2-7 gives the whole variable domain EPEVTQTPSHQVTQMGQEVILRCVPISNHLYFYWYRQILGQKVEFLVSFYNNEISEKSEIFDDQFSVERPDGSNFTLKIRSTKLEDSAMYFCASRRTSGKGYEQYFGPGTRLTVT.

The chain links TRBV5-1 to TRBJ2-5, with D perhaps TRBD2 (5 bases). The DNA end favors TRBJ2-7, so the J call may be wrong. CDR3 length equals 11 residues. The germline V gene encodes CDR1 SGHRS and CDR2 YFSETQ. As DNA, the CDR3 is TGCGCCAGCAGCGGAGCGGACGAGCAGTACTTC. Protein sequence: CASSGADEQYF.

The genes are TRBV5-1 and TRBJ2-1, with TRBD1 as a possible D gene (6 bases). The CDR3 is 15 amino acids. Germline lookup yields CDR1 SGHRS and CDR2 YFSETQ. Trimming took 0 bases from V and 8 from J, leaving 15 bases between them. The CDR3 DNA sequence: TGCGCCAGCAGCTTGGGGCAGGGGATCAGGTATGAGCAGTTCTTC. As protein: CASSLGQGIRYEQFF.

V and J are TRBV4-1 and TRBJ2-2; D is unresolved. CDR3 length equals 14 residues. V was cut by 1 base and J by 6 bases, with 9 bases left in between. The V gene's germline CDR1 is MGHRA and CDR2 YSYEKL. The CDR3 nucleotides are TGCGCCAGCAGCCAAGTAGTTTCCCCCGGGGAGCTGTTTTTT. It yields the protein CASSQVVSPGELFF.

The V call is TRBV6-5, the J call TRBJ2-2; TRBD1 might be the D (6 bases). Germline CDR1 MNHEY, CDR2 SVGAGI. V lost 4 bases to trimming and J lost 7 bases, with 19 bases between them. The CDR3 has 16 amino acids. For the CDR3, the DNA is TGTGCCAGCAGTTCAGACAGGATAGAAGTCGGCGGGGAGCTGTTTTTT. Translation: CASSSDRIEVGGELFF.

The chain uses TRBV7-9 and TRBJ2-7; D is ambiguous. V lost 4 bases and J lost 7, with 8 bases in between. Germline loops: CDR1 SEHNR, CDR2 FQNEAQ (reference sequence). The CDR3 loop spans 11 amino acids. The CDR3: CASSSPGEQYF. CDR3 nucleotide sequence: TGTGCCAGCAGCTCCCCCGGGGAGCAGTACTTC.

The table lists this clone with a count of one. V and J are TRBV2 and TRBJ2-2, with D perhaps TRBD1 (6 bases). CDR3 length: 17 amino acids. Trimming took off 4 bases at V and 4 bases at J, with 19 bases between the two ends. The germline CDR1 and CDR2 sequences are SNHLY and FYNNEI. In nucleotides, the CDR3 is TGTGCCAGCAGTGCAGGGGATCGGGGCTCGGTCACCGGGGAGCTGTTTTTT. Translated, it gives CASSAGDRGSVTGELFF.

DNA of the CDR3: TGTGCCAGCAGCTTGCGTCTAGCGGGCCCTAGCACAGATACGCAGTATTTT. As protein: CASSLRLAGPSTDTQYF. The chain joins TRBV5-5 to TRBJ2-3, with TRBD2 matching 8 bases. The CDR3 runs 17 residues. Trimming cost V 1 base and J 0 bases; bases outside gene matches: 7. The V gene's germline CDR1 is SGHKS and CDR2 YYEKEE (reference sequence).

The genes are TRBV9 and TRBJ2-1; 9 bases fit TRBD2. From germline, CDR1 is SGDLS and CDR2 YYNGEE. This CDR3 has 12 residues. V lost 2 bases, J lost 9 bases, and 0 bases stayed unmatched. The CDR3 DNA follows: TGTGCCAGCAGCGTTAGCGGGAGTGAGCAGTTCTTC. Protein product: CASSVSGSEQFF.

V gene TRBV28 combines with J gene TRBJ1-1; D is unresolved. With 8 bases removed from V and 11 bases from J, the gap between germline ends came to 24 bases. Germline CDR1 reads MDHEN; CDR2 reads SYDVKM. CDR3 length equals 14 residues. CDR3 loop: CASRNRGVFTVAFF. CDR3 sequence (DNA): TGTGCCAGCCGCAACCGGGGTGTTTTCACTGTGGCTTTCTTT.

The CDR3 DNA reads TGTGCCAGCAGCCTAGAAAACAGGGGATCACTGTTTTTT. It translates to CASSLENRGSLFF. This chain joins TRBV5-4 and TRBJ1-4; 7 bases fit TRBD1. The V segment lost 4 bases and the J segment 13 bases; nucleotides outside the gene matches: 10. Germline values: CDR1 SGHNT, CDR2 YYREEE (reference sequence). The CDR3 has 13 residues.

The gene calls are TRBV4-2 and TRBJ2-3; 7 bases agree with TRBD2. The CDR3 is 15 residues long. Per the germline V gene, CDR1 is LGHNA and CDR2 is YNFKEQ. The V gene end was trimmed by 0 bases and the J gene end by 7 bases; junction bases not matched to a gene: 7. CDR3: CASSQDLGGGNTQYF. In nucleotides, the CDR3 is TGTGCCAGCAGCCAAGATCTTGGGGGGGGAAATACGCAGTATTTT.

J is TRBJ1-5 and V is TRBV28; 7 positions agree with TRBD1. Losses at the gene ends were 6 bases for V and 5 bases for J; bases not matched to a gene: 10. The CDR3 runs 15 residues. Germline CDR1 MDHEN, CDR2 SYDVKM. CDR3 protein: CASSLPTTGYQPQHF. CDR3 bases: TGTGCCAGCAGCTTACCAACGACAGGGTATCAGCCCCAGCATTTT.

This chain links TRBV9 with TRBJ2-5, with 13 bases that match TRBD2. The CDR3 is 15 amino acids. The trim removed 4 bases at V and 5 bases at J, leaving 5 bases unmatched. Germline CDR1 is SGDLS and CDR2 is YYNGEE. CDR3 in DNA: TGTGCCAGCAGCTTGACTAGCGGGGGGCGGGAGACCCAGTACTTC. This encodes CASSLTSGGRETQYF.

This clone was picked up one time. This chain joins TRBV28 and TRBJ2-4, with D hard to call. Germline CDR1 and CDR2: MDHEN and SYDVKM. This CDR3 region has 17 residues. Between the trimmed V and J ends, which lost 8 bases and 4 bases, there was a span of 24 bases. DNA for the CDR3: TGTGCCAGCCGAATGATTCGACTCCGAGATGGAAAAAACATTCAGTACTTC. Encoded protein: CASRMIRLRDGKNIQYF.

The chain uses TRBV18 and TRBJ2-6; D unresolved. Looked up from germline, CDR1 is KGHSH and CDR2 is LQKENI. The CDR3 is 18 amino acids. V was clipped by 1 base and J by 3 bases, with 16 bases between them. CDR3: CASSPLGQVPGGANVLTF. The DNA of the CDR3 is TGTGCCAGCTCACCACTGGGCCAAGTGCCAGGTGGGGCCAACGTCCTGACTTTC. The full variable domain, its missing parts supplied by reference TRBV18 and TRBJ2-6, is NAGVMQNPRHLVRRRGQEARLRCSPMKGHSHVYWYRQLPEEGLKFMVYLQKENIIDESGMPKERFSAEFPKEGPSILRIQQVVRGDSAAYFCASSPLGQVPGGANVLTFGAGSRLTVL.

V is TRBV28 and J is TRBJ1-2; the match to TRBD1 covers 9 bases. CDR3 size: 15 residues. The J segment lost 8 bases and the V segment lost 6 bases, leaving 13 bases of the junction unmatched. Germline V lookup: CDR1 MDHEN, CDR2 SYDVKM. The CDR3 reads CASREPLGQGWGYTF. The CDR3 region has the DNA TGTGCCAGCAGGGAACCCTTGGGACAGGGCTGGGGCTACACCTTC.

The chain combines TRBV5-1 with TRBJ1-5; 7 bases map to TRBD1. The junction had 4 bases not matched to a gene; V was cut back by 0 bases and J by 4 bases. The germline V gene encodes CDR1 SGHRS and CDR2 YFSETQ. The CDR3 length is 15 residues. CDR3 sequence: CASSLGTGTNQPQHF. CDR3 DNA sequence: TGCGCCAGCAGCTTGGGGACAGGAACTAATCAGCCCCAGCATTTT.